These 8 T cell receptor beta chains originate from one sample sequenced in a study of T cell repertoires in cytomegalovirus infection. TCRdb re-derived calls from the reads in MiXCR, one entry per CDR3 protein. Among some 270,000 distinct CDR3 sequences listed, 15% to 20% were seen once. The sequenced sample was CD8+ T cells from PBMCs. The origin of the receptors is a human donor in good health (CMV status not recorded). Some clones in this sample may be carry-over from other donors' samples.

In its sample, this clonotype was seen a few times. The rearrangement links TRBV2 to TRBJ2-2; D perhaps matches TRBD1 (6 bases). The CDR3 consists of 14 residues. CDR1 is SNHLY and CDR2 is FYNNEI in the germline V gene. Trimming stripped 4 bases from V and 2 bases from J, with 8 bases between. The DNA of the CDR3 is TGTGCCAGCAGTGGGACAGATAACACCGGGGAGCTGTTTTTT. This gives the protein CASSGTDNTGELFF.

The rearrangement links TRBV4-1 to TRBJ1-4; 9 positions agree with TRBD1. CDR3 length: 15 residues. With 4 bases clipped from V and 7 bases from J, the junction kept 7 bases outside the gene matches. Germline V gives CDR1 MGHRA, CDR2 YSYEKL. CDR3 nucleotide sequence: TGCGCCAGCAGCCCTCGGACAGGGGAGGGTGAAAAACTGTTTTTT. It translates to CASSPRTGEGEKLFF.

There are many counts of this clonotype. The genes are TRBV7-2 and TRBJ1-2; 7 nucleotides line up with TRBD1. With V trimmed by 4 bases and J by 5 bases, 13 bases remained unmatched. The V gene's germline CDR1 is SGHTA and CDR2 FQGNSA. This CDR3 contains 16 residues. CDR3 amino acids: CASSSYRGRGGYGYTF. CDR3 sequence (DNA): TGTGCCAGCAGCTCGTACAGGGGACGGGGAGGGTATGGCTACACCTTC.

The rearrangement joins TRBV7-8 to TRBJ1-3, with a tentative D call TRBD1 (6 bases). Germline CDR1 is SGHVS and CDR2 is FQNEAQ. The V end was cut by 1 base, the J end by 0 bases, with 13 bases between. This CDR3 contains 17 residues. CDR3 loop: CASSLVGGLISGNTIYF. The DNA of the CDR3 is TGTGCCAGCAGCTTAGTCGGGGGCCTCATCTCTGGAAACACCATATATTTT.

This chain links TRBV28 with TRBJ2-7, with D hard to call. V was trimmed by 3 bases and J by 0 bases, leaving 18 bases between them. Germline V gene lookup returns CDR1 MDHEN and CDR2 SYDVKM. The CDR3 is made up of 17 amino acids. This CDR3 is CASSFSAAERNSYEQYF. The CDR3, as DNA: TGTGCCAGCAGTTTTTCCGCGGCCGAGAGGAACTCCTACGAGCAGTACTTC.

In this sample, this clonotype turned up a few times. J is TRBJ1-1 and V is TRBV5-1; 7 nucleotides line up with TRBD1. Germline loops: CDR1 SGHRS, CDR2 YFSETQ. The CDR3 spans 17 residues. V shed 4 bases, J shed 4 bases, and the junction held 16 bases outside the gene matches. CDR3 residues: CASSRGRESPGTTEAFF. CDR3 in DNA: TGCGCCAGCAGCAGGGGGCGGGAATCCCCTGGTACCACTGAAGCTTTCTTT.

This clonotype was seen a few times. This chain connects TRBV6-6 to TRBJ2-5; 7 bases line up with TRBD1. Unmatched junction bases numbered 10, after V lost 4 bases and J lost 5 bases. The CDR3 is made up of 15 amino acids. The V gene's germline CDR1 is MNHNY and CDR2 SVGAGI (reference sequence). DNA for the CDR3: TGTGCCAGCAGTTTCGCGACAGGGTTAAAGGAGACCCAGTACTTC. Translated: CASSFATGLKETQYF.

This clonotype was observed at least ten times. The chain employs TRBV7-8 and TRBJ2-7; tentatively, D is TRBD2 (5 bases). CDR3 size: 15 residues. Germline CDR1 is SGHVS and CDR2 is FQNEAQ. Trimming pared 1 base from V and 2 bases from J, leaving 12 bases between. Here the CDR3 reads CASSLEVDGAYEQYF. DNA of the CDR3: TGTGCCAGCAGCTTAGAGGTGGACGGGGCCTACGAGCAGTACTTC.